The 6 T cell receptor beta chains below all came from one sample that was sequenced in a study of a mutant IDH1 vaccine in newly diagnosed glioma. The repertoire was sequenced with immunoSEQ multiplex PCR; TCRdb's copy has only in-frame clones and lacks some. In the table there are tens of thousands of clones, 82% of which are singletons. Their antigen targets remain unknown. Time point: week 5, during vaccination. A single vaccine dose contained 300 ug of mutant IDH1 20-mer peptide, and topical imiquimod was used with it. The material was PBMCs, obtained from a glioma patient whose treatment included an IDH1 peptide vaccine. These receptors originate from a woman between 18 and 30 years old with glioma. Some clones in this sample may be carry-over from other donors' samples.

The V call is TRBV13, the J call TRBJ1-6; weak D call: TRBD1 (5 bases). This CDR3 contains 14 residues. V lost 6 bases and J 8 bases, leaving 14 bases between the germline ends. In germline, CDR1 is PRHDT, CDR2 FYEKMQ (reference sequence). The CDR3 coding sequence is TGTGCCAGCAGAGCCGGGGGAAGGGATTCACCCCTCCACTTT. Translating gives CASRAGGRDSPLHF.

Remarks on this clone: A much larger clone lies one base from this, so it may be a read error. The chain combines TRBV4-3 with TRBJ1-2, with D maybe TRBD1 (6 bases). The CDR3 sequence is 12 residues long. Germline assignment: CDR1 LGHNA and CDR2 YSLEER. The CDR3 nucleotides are TGCGCCAGCAGCCTTGCGGGGGGCGGGGCGGTCTTC. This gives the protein CASSLAGGGAVF.

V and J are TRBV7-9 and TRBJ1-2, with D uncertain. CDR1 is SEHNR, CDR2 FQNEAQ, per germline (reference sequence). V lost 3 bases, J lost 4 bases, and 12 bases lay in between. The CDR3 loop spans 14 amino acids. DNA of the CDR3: TGTGCCAGCAGCTTGGGCGAGGTTTTCTATGGCTACACCTTC. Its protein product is CASSLGEVFYGYTF.

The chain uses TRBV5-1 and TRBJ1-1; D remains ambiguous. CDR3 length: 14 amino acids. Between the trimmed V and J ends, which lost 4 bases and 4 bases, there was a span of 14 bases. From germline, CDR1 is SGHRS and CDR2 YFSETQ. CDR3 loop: CASSNQEGGTEAFF. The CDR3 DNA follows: TGCGCCAGCAGCAACCAAGAGGGTGGCACTGAAGCTTTCTTT.

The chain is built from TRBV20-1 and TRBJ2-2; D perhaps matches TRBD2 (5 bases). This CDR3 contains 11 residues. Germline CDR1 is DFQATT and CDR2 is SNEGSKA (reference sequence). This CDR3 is CALANTGELFF. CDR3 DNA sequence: TGCGCACTAGCGAACACCGGGGAGCTGTTTTTT.

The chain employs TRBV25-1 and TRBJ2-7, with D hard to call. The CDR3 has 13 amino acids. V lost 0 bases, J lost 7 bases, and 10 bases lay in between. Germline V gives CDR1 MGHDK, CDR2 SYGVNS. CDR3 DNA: TGTGCCAGCAGTGAATATGGGCTCTGGGAGCAGTACTTC. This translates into CASSEYGLWEQYF.